This section outlines one T cell receptor beta chain sequence together with its context. In the authors' methods: Scientists estimated how many nucleated cells there were by amplifying reference gene primers. Clones were sequenced by immunoSEQ multiplex PCR, and TCRdb holds only the in-frame ones, with some missing. V and J calls and clone size are given by that table; D and trimming were obtained from the DNA. Among about 210,000 clones, approximately 87% were seen once, and the ten largest hold around 0.76%. This CDR3 region has 15 residues. Germline lookup yields CDR1 SGHVS and CDR2 FNYEAQ. V shed 1 base and J shed 4 bases, with 13 bases lying between them. The data belong to a study of blood T cell repertoires in COVID-19. Overall study context: Donors in the United States, Italy and Spain gave samples during acute or convalescent COVID-19. In each case, the material was cDNA or gDNA derived from T cells, B-cell-depleted T cells, or PBMCs.

The sequenced sample was peripheral blood. This TCR derives from a woman in her seventies with acute or convalescent COVID-19. V usage is TRBV7-6 and J usage is TRBJ1-2; no reliable D call. CDR3 protein: CASSLGSGGSYGYTF. The CDR3 nucleotides are TGTGCCAGCAGCTTAGGTTCGGGAGGTAGCTATGGCTACACCTTC.